This TCR beta chain was sequenced in a study of T cell responses to AZD1222 COVID-19 vaccine. General study results and limits: Spike-specific TCR breadth and depth grew following two AZD1222 doses. A mostly white British donor set with more females was recruited, and clonal diversity was possibly underestimated. Repertoire sampling happened only post peak T cell response. The reported proportion of spike-specific TCRs targeting unmutated variant regions was nearly half.

Measured with immunoSEQ multiplex PCR; TCRdb has only the in-frame clones, and not every one. The sample has under 200,000 clones, around 93% seen once. About this clone itself: As yet, its antigen is unknown.

Trimming shortened V by 6 bases and J by 0 bases, and 12 bases separated the two germline ends. Germline CDR1 reads MDHEN; CDR2 reads SYDVKM. CDR3 length: 14 residues. This chain joins TRBV28 and TRBJ2-7; possible D gene TRBD1, 6 bases. The sample consisted of peripheral blood, taken on day 0 of AZD1222 vaccination. This sequence originates from an adult in good health. This CDR3 reads CASSLGHFSYEQYF. The CDR3 DNA follows: TGTGCCAGCAGCCTGGGACATTTCTCCTACGAGCAGTACTTC.